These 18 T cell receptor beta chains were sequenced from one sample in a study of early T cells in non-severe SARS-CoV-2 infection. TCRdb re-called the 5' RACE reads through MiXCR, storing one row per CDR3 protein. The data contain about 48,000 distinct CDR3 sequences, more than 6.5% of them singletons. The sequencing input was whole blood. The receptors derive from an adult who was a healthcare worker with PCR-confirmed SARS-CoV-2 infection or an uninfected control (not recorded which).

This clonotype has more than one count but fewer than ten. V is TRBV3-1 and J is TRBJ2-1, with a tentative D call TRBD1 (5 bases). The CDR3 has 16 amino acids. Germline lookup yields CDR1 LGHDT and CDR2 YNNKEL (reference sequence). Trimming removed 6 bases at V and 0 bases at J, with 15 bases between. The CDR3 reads CASRSEEQASYNEQFF. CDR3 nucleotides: TGTGCCAGCAGGTCAGAAGAACAGGCCTCCTACAATGAGCAGTTCTTC.

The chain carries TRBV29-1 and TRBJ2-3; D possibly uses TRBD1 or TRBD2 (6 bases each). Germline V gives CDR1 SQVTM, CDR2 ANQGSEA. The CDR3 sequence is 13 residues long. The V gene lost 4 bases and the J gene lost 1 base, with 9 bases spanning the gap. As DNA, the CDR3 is TGCAGCGTTGTCCGGGGGCGCACAGATACGCAGTATTTT. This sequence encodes CSVVRGRTDTQYF.

Written as DNA, the CDR3 is TGTGCCACCAGTGAGTTAAGGGGACTTCAAGAGACCCAGTACTTC. Amino acids: CATSELRGLQETQYF. The chain employs TRBV24-1 and TRBJ2-5; the D gene is possibly TRBD2 (6 bases). CDR1 is KGHDR and CDR2 is SFDVKD in the germline V gene. Trimming left V 4 bases short and J 2 bases short, with 13 bases between. The CDR3 contains 15 residues.

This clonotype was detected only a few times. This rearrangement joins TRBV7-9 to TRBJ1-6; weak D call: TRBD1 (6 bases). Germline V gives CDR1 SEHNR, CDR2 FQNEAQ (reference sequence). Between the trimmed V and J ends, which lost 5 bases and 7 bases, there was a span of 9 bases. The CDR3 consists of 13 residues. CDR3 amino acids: CASSPTGNSPLHF. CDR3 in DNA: TGTGCCAGCAGCCCGACAGGCAATTCACCCCTCCACTTT.

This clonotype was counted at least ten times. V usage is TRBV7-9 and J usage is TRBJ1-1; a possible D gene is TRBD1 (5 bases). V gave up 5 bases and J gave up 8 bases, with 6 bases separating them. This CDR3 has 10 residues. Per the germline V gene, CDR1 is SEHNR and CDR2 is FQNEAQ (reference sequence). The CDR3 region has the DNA TGTGCCAGCAGCGGGGCGGAAGCTTTCTTT. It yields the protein CASSGAEAFF.

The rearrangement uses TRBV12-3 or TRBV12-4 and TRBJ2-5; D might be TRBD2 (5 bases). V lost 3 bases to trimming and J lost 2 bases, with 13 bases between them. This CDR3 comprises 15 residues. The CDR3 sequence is CASSFNLLAQETQYF. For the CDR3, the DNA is TGTGCCAGCAGTTTCAACTTGCTAGCTCAAGAGACCCAGTACTTC.

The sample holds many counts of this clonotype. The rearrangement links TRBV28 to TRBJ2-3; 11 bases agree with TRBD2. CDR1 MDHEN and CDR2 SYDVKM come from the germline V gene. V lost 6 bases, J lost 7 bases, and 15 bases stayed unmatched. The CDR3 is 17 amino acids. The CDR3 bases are TGTGCCAGCAGCCCTACCCTCCTAGCGGGGGGTATGAATACGCAGTATTTT. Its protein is CASSPTLLAGGMNTQYF.

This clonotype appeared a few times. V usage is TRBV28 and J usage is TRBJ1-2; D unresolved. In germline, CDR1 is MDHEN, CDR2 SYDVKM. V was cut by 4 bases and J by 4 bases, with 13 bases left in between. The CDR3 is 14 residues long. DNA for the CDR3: TGTGCCAGCAGTTCCCCCCGGGGTAGCTATGGCTACACCTTC. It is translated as CASSSPRGSYGYTF.

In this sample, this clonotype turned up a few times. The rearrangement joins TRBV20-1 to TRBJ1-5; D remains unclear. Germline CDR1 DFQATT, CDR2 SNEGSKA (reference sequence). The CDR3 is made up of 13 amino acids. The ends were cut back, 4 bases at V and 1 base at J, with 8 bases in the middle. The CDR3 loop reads CSATRYSNQPQHF. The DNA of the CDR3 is TGCAGTGCTACCCGGTACAGCAATCAGCCCCAGCATTTT.

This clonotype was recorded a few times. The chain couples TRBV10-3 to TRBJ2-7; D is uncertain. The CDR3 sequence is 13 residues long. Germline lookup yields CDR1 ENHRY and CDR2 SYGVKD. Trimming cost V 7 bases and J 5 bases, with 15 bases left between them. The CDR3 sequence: CAIKYSRADEQYF. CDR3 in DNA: TGTGCCATCAAATACAGTCGGGCGGACGAGCAGTACTTC.

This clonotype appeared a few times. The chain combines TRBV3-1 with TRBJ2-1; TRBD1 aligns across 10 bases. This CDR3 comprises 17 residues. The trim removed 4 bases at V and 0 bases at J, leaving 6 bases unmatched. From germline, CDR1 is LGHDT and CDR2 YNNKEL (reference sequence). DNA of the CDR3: TGTGCCAGCAGCCCCCTGGGACAGGGGATCTCCTACAATGAGCAGTTCTTC. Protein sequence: CASSPLGQGISYNEQFF.

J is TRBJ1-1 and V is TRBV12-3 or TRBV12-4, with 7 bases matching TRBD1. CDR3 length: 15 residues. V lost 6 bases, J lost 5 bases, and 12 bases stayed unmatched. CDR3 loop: CASRTIGGSRTEAFF. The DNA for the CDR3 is TGTGCCAGCAGAACGATAGGGGGCTCGAGAACTGAAGCTTTCTTT.

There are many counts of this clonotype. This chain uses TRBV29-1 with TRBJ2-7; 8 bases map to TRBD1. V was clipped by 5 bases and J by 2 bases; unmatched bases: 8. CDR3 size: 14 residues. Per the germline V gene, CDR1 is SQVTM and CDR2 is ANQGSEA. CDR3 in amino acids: CSVLIRTGPYEQYF. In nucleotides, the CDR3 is TGCAGCGTTTTGATTAGGACAGGGCCCTACGAGCAGTACTTC.

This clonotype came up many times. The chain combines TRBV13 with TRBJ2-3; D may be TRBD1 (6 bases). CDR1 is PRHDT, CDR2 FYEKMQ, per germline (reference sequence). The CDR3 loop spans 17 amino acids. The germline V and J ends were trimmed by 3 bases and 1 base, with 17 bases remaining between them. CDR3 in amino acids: CASSLVPGHQGTDTQYF. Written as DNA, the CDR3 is TGTGCCAGCAGCTTGGTCCCGGGACACCAGGGCACAGATACGCAGTATTTT.

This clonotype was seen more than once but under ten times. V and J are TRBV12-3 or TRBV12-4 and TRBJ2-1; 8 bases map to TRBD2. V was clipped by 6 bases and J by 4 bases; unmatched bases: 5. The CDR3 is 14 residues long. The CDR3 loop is CASSRGGRYNEQFF. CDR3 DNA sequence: TGTGCCAGCAGCCGCGGGGGGCGGTACAATGAGCAGTTCTTC.

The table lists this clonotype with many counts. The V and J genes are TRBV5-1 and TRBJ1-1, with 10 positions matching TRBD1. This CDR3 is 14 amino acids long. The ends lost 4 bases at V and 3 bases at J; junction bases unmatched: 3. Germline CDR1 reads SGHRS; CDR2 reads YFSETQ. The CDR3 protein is CASSPGQGHTEAFF. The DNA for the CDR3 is TGCGCCAGCAGCCCGGGACAGGGGCACACTGAAGCTTTCTTT.

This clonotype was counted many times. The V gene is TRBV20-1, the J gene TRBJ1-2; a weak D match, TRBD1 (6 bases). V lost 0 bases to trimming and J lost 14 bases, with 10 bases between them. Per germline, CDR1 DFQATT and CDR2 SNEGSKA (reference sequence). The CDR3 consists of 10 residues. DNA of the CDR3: TGCAGTGCTAGAGACAGAGGGGGTACCTTC. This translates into CSARDRGGTF.

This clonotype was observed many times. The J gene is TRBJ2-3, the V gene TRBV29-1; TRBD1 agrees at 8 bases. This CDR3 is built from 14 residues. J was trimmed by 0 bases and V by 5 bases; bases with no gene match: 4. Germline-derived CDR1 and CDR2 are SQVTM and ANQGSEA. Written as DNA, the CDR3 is TGCAGCGTTCAGGGGGCGTCTAGCACAGATACGCAGTATTTT. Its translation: CSVQGASSTDTQYF.